This T cell receptor (beta chain) was sequenced for a study of neurological immune-mediated disorders. The germline gives CDR1 SGHDN, CDR2 FVKESK. The V and J ends lost 5 bases and 7 bases, in that order; junction bases with no gene match: 7. This CDR3 has 13 amino acids. TCRdb reprocessed the 5' RACE reads via MiXCR and lists one record per CDR3 protein. The table lists about 79,000 distinct CDR3 sequences, 14% of them singletons. Unsorted libraries were derived from 2 million PBMCs stored at -80 C. This receptor was identified in a woman in her forties or fifties in good health. Sequenced sample: PBMCs. This rearrangement joins TRBV14 to TRBJ2-5; 7 nucleotides align to TRBD1. The CDR3 loop reads CASSRDSWGTQYF. As DNA, the CDR3 is TGTGCCAGCAGCAGGGACAGTTGGGGGACCCAGTACTTC.